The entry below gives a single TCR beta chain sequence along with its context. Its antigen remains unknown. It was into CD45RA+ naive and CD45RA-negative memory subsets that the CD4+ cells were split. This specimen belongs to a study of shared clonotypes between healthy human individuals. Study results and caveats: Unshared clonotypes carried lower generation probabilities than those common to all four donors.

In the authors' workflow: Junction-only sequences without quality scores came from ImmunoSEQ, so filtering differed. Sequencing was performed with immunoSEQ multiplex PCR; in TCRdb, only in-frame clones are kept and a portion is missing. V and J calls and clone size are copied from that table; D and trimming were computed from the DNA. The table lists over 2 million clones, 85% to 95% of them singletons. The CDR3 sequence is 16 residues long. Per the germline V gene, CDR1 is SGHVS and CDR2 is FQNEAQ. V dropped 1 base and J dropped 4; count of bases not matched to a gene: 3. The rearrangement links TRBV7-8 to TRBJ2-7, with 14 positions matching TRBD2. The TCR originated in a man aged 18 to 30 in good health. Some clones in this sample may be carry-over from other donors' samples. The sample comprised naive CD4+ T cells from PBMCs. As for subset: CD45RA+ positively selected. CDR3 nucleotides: TGTGCCAGCAGCTTAGGCGGGACTAGCGGGAGATACGAGCAGTACTTC. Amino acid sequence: CASSLGGTSGRYEQYF.